These 4 T cell receptor beta chains were sequenced from one sample in a study of cytomegalovirus exposure and HLA in healthy donors. 60 Vbeta and 13 Jbeta primers were used in PCR. Repertoires were generated with immunoSEQ multiplex PCR, while TCRdb's copy carries only in-frame clones and drops some. The sample carries about 98,000 clones, about two thirds recorded once. Sequencing was performed on PBMCs. All receptors derive from a man aged 45-65 years in good health and CMV-seronegative.

The chain combines TRBV28 with TRBJ2-5; perhaps TRBD2 as D (6 bases). Germline CDR1 reads MDHEN; CDR2 reads SYDVKM. This CDR3 is built from 16 residues. V gave up 3 bases and J gave up 5 bases, with 19 bases separating them. The CDR3 sequence is CASSFGGVGAGETQYF. In nucleotides, the CDR3 is TGTGCCAGCAGTTTCGGCGGTGTTGGAGCGGGCGAGACCCAGTACTTC.

As DNA, the CDR3 is TGTGCCAGTACCGTACAGGGGACGAACACTGAAGCTTTCTTT. Protein product: CASTVQGTNTEAFF. V and J are TRBV19 and TRBJ1-1, with 7 bases fitting TRBD1. The J segment lost 1 base and the V segment lost 7 bases, leaving 6 bases of the junction unmatched. The CDR3 is 14 residues long. Germline V gene data show CDR1 as LNHDA and CDR2 as SQIVND (reference sequence). The full variable domain, rest sourced from reference TRBV19 and TRBJ1-1, is DGGITQSPKYLFRKEGQNVTLSCEQNLNHDAMYWYRQDPGQGLRLIYYSQIVNDFQKGDIAEGYSVSREKKESFPLTVTSAQKNPTAFYLCASTVQGTNTEAFFGQGTRLTVV.

This clone has just a few counts. This rearrangement joins TRBV2 to TRBJ1-1; 9 positions match TRBD1. The V gene's germline CDR1 is SNHLY and CDR2 FYNNEI. J gave up 3 bases and V 8 bases, and 4 bases lay outside the gene matches. CDR3 length: 13 residues. The CDR3 region is CASLGQGHTEAFF. The DNA for the CDR3 is TGTGCCAGCCTGGGACAGGGCCACACTGAAGCTTTCTTT.

The chain carries TRBV18 and TRBJ2-7, with 8 bases matching TRBD1. This CDR3 has 14 amino acids. The germline V gene has CDR1 KGHSH and CDR2 LQKENI. Trimming took 1 base from V and 2 from J; bases not matched to a gene: 1. CDR3 sequence: CASSPRQGTYEQYF. For the CDR3, the DNA is TGTGCCAGCTCACCACGACAGGGGACCTACGAGCAGTACTTC.